Below, one TCR beta chain is given with its context. The use of a sample-barcoded 5' primer and a J-beta primer mix characterized a second PCR of about 7 to 12 cycles. TCRdb reprocessed the 5' RACE reads with MiXCR, giving one entry per CDR3 protein. Found here are roughly 700,000 distinct CDR3 sequences, 32% of them singletons; the top ten hold 15%. This CDR3 is 11 amino acids long. Per germline, CDR1 DFQATT and CDR2 SNEGSKA (reference sequence). Between the trimmed V and J ends, which lost 3 bases and 9 bases, there was a span of 9 bases. This record belongs to a study of blood T cells in healthy people across ages. On the study more broadly: Roughly one uniquely barcoded beta molecule per two T cells was captured.

The sequenced material came from blood. This clonotype was obtained from an elderly woman in good health. The chain is built from TRBV20-1 and TRBJ2-1, with D uncertain. The CDR3 spells CSASFLSEQFF. CDR3 nucleotide sequence: TGCAGTGCTAGTTTCCTCAGTGAGCAGTTCTTC.